The 21 T cell receptor beta chains below come from one sample, sequenced in a study of T cell responses to AZD1222 COVID-19 vaccine. Profiled with immunoSEQ multiplex PCR; TCRdb holds only in-frame clones, not every one. The repertoire includes about 120,000 clones, 75% to 90% of them detected once, and about 2.5% sits in the top ten. The sample consisted of peripheral blood, taken 28 days after the second AZD1222 dose. The receptors stem from an adult who received the AZD1222 COVID-19 vaccine.

The chain couples TRBV4-3 to TRBJ1-5; 9 nucleotides match TRBD1. The CDR3 runs to 17 residues. Per the germline V gene, CDR1 is LGHNA and CDR2 is YSLEER. V was pared by 0 bases and J by 6 bases, with 9 bases of the junction left unmatched. CDR3 amino acids: CASSQDMGGTGSQPQHF. The DNA of the CDR3 is TGCGCCAGCAGCCAAGATATGGGCGGGACAGGGAGTCAGCCCCAGCATTTT.

This clone was found a few times. V usage is TRBV24-1 and J usage is TRBJ2-7; TRBD1 aligns across 9 bases. The CDR3 runs 18 residues. V lost 1 base, J lost 5 bases, and 14 bases stayed unmatched. Germline CDR1 and CDR2: KGHDR and SFDVKD. CDR3 loop: CATSDFATPRDRVHEQYF. In DNA, the CDR3 is TGTGCCACCAGTGATTTCGCTACCCCTCGGGACAGGGTCCACGAGCAGTACTTC.

This chain uses TRBV15 with TRBJ1-1; no clear D. The CDR3 runs to 16 residues. The germline V and J ends were trimmed by 0 bases and 1 base, with 12 bases remaining between them. Per germline, CDR1 LNHNV and CDR2 YYDKDF (reference sequence). The CDR3 reads CATSRDARAANTEAFF. CDR3 sequence (DNA): TGTGCCACCAGCAGAGATGCGAGGGCCGCGAACACTGAAGCTTTCTTT.

The genes are TRBV9 and TRBJ2-3; D perhaps matches TRBD2 (7 bases). Trimming stripped 2 bases from V and 3 bases from J, with 13 bases between. Germline CDR1 SGDLS, CDR2 YYNGEE. The CDR3 consists of 15 residues. CDR3 protein: CASSVRGAVTDTQYF. CDR3 nucleotides: TGTGCCAGCAGCGTCCGGGGGGCCGTGACAGATACGCAGTATTTT.

The chain couples TRBV3-1 (or the pseudogene TRBV3-2) to TRBJ1-4; D gene uncertain. CDR1 is LGHDT, CDR2 YNNKEL, per germline (reference sequence). This CDR3 has 16 amino acids. The V end was cut by 4 bases, the J end by 8 bases, with 20 bases between. The DNA of the CDR3 is TGTGCCAGCAGCCTCCGGCGGGAAGGTTGTTGCGAAAAACTGTTTTTT. It yields the protein CASSLRREGCCEKLFF.

The rearrangement links TRBV28 to TRBJ2-3; no reliable D call. Germline V gene data show CDR1 as MDHEN and CDR2 as SYDVKM. Trimming stripped 4 bases from V and 2 bases from J, with 16 bases between. This CDR3 is 16 amino acids long. The CDR3 coding sequence is TGTGCCAGCAGTTGGGCCCCCTGGGAAAACACAGATACGCAGTATTTT. Encoded protein: CASSWAPWENTDTQYF. Supplemented by reference TRBV28 and TRBJ2-3, the full variable domain reads DVKVTQSSRYLVKRTGEKVFLECVQDMDHENMFWYRQDPGLGLRLIYFSYDVKMKEKGDIPEGYSVSREKKERFSLILESASTNQTSMYLCASSWAPWENTDTQYFGPGTRLTVL.

J is TRBJ1-4 and V is TRBV19, with D unclear. The CDR3 loop spans 14 amino acids. Between the trimmed V and J ends, which lost 3 bases and 0 bases, there was a span of 5 bases. The germline gives CDR1 LNHDA, CDR2 SQIVND (reference sequence). The DNA for the CDR3 is TGTGCCAGTAGTATGCGTACAACTAATGAAAAACTGTTTTTT. This encodes CASSMRTTNEKLFF.

The chain uses TRBV5-6 and TRBJ2-4; 8 bases map to TRBD1. CDR1 and CDR2 (germline): SGHDT, YYEEEE. Losses at the gene ends were 3 bases for V and 4 bases for J; bases not matched to a gene: 12. The CDR3 has 17 amino acids. DNA for the CDR3: TGTGCCAGCAGCTGGGTCTTTCAGGGGGCGGAAAAAAACATTCAGTACTTC. Protein product: CASSWVFQGAEKNIQYF.

This rearrangement joins TRBV7-9 to TRBJ2-2; maybe TRBD2 (5 bases). Germline lookup yields CDR1 SEHNR and CDR2 FQNEAQ (reference sequence). With 1 base removed from V and 6 bases from J, the gap between germline ends came to 9 bases. The CDR3 has 14 residues. The CDR3: CASSLGLAAGELFF. DNA for the CDR3: TGTGCCAGCAGCTTAGGTCTAGCCGCCGGGGAGCTGTTTTTT.

The chain is built from TRBV13 and TRBJ1-2, with D perhaps TRBD1 (5 bases). Germline values: CDR1 PRHDT, CDR2 FYEKMQ (reference sequence). Trimming pared 1 base from V and 4 bases from J, leaving 10 bases between. This CDR3 has 14 residues. For the CDR3, the DNA is TGTGCCAGCAGCTTAGCAAGGGGAATCTATGGCTACACCTTC. The encoded protein is CASSLARGIYGYTF.

The chain is built from TRBV7-2 and TRBJ1-5, with 8 bases matching TRBD1. V was clipped by 5 bases and J by 2 bases; unmatched bases: 2. This CDR3 has 14 residues. The germline V gene has CDR1 SGHTA and CDR2 FQGNSA. The CDR3 sequence is CASSGQGGNQPQHF. For the CDR3, the DNA is TGTGCCAGCAGCGGACAGGGTGGCAATCAGCCCCAGCATTTT.

This clone was detected only once. The chain uses TRBV4-3 and TRBJ1-4; D not resolved. The germline V gene encodes CDR1 LGHNA and CDR2 YSLEER. The length of the CDR3 is 15 residues. V lost 0 bases and J lost 4, with 9 bases in between. The CDR3 spells CASSQDHRSNEKLFF. Here the CDR3 DNA reads TGCGCCAGCAGCCAAGATCATCGGAGTAATGAAAAACTGTTTTTT.

The chain is built from TRBV10-3 and TRBJ2-3; D may be TRBD2 (7 bases). This CDR3 is built from 13 residues. Per germline, CDR1 ENHRY and CDR2 SYGVKD. The CDR3 here is CALRGAPTDTQYF. The CDR3 DNA reads as TGTGCGCTACGGGGGGCCCCCACAGATACGCAGTATTTT.

CDR3 DNA sequence: TGCAGCGTTCAGCGTCAGGCGGGGTTTGATACGCAGTATTTT. Its translation: CSVQRQAGFDTQYF. The chain carries TRBV29-1 and TRBJ2-3; weak D call: TRBD2 (6 bases). V was trimmed by 5 bases and J by 6 bases, leaving 18 bases between them. The CDR3 spans 14 residues. Germline V CDR1 and CDR2: SQVTM, ANQGSEA.

This clone appeared a single time. This chain connects TRBV6-5 to TRBJ2-1; D remains unclear. V was shortened by 6 bases and J by 0 bases, with 12 bases between the two germline ends. The V gene's germline CDR1 is MNHEY and CDR2 SVGAGI. The CDR3 is made up of 15 amino acids. In nucleotides, the CDR3 is TGTGCCAGCAGCTTAGGGCAGTTCTCCTACAATGAGCAGTTCTTC. Its protein product is CASSLGQFSYNEQFF.

The J gene is TRBJ2-3, the V gene TRBV10-3; no reliable D call. From germline, CDR1 is ENHRY and CDR2 SYGVKD. V was pared by 6 bases and J by 4 bases, with 5 bases between. The CDR3 has 11 amino acids. This CDR3 is CAIRYSDTQYF. Here the CDR3 DNA reads TGTGCCATCAGATACTCAGATACGCAGTATTTT.

The count of this clone is one. This chain uses TRBV11-1 with TRBJ2-1; 11 bases match TRBD2. There are 16 residues in the CDR3. J was trimmed by 3 bases and V by 5 bases; bases with no gene match: 6. Germline CDR1 and CDR2: SGHAT and FQDESV (reference sequence). The CDR3 here is CASSRTGTSGYNEQFF. Here the CDR3 DNA reads TGTGCCAGCAGCCGAACCGGGACTAGCGGCTACAATGAGCAGTTCTTC.

V and J are TRBV6-6 and TRBJ2-7, with TRBD2 as a possible D gene (7 bases). The CDR3 totals 13 residues. CDR1 and CDR2 (germline): MNHNY, SVGAGI (reference sequence). The V end lost 4 bases, the J end lost 5 bases, and 12 bases lay between the germline ends. The DNA for the CDR3 is TGTGCCAGCAGTTGGGTCGGGGGGCACGAGCAGTACTTC. The encoded protein is CASSWVGGHEQYF.

The chain links TRBV18 to TRBJ1-5; D uncertain. The ends were cut back, 5 bases at V and 1 base at J, with 9 bases in the middle. The germline V gene encodes CDR1 KGHSH and CDR2 LQKENI. The CDR3 is 14 amino acids. The CDR3 DNA reads as TGTGCCAGCTCAAAAGAGAGGAGCAATCAGCCCCAGCATTTT. Protein: CASSKERSNQPQHF.

The chain combines TRBV11-1 with TRBJ2-7; D gene ambiguous. The V gene lost 1 base and the J gene lost 0 bases, with 10 bases spanning the gap. CDR3 length: 15 residues. CDR1 and CDR2 from the germline V gene are SGHAT and FQDESV (reference sequence). The CDR3 region has the DNA TGTGCCAGCAGCTTAGAACAGACAAGCTCCTACGAGCAGTACTTC. Its translation: CASSLEQTSSYEQYF.

This clone was seen only a few times. The sample holds other DNA sequences that translate to the same CDR3. V is TRBV6-1 and J is TRBJ1-4; D is perhaps TRBD1 (5 bases). The germline CDR1 and CDR2 sequences are MNHNS and SASEGT. The germline V and J ends were trimmed by 1 base and 8 bases, with 11 bases remaining between them. The CDR3 consists of 14 residues. The DNA of the CDR3 is TGTGCCAGCAGTGAAGGAGGGGTTAAAGAAAAACTGTTTTTT. Translated, it gives CASSEGGVKEKLFF.